The sequence of this T cell receptor (beta chain) was determined in a study of beta chain features in type 1 diabetes. Study background: All of the samples together had approximately 100,000,000 sorted cells examined. Study-wide results and limits: Type 1 diabetes patients showed fewer insertions and more deletions at VDJ junctions.

By way of CD45RO/CCR7/CD25/CD127/CD95/CD27, the CD4+ regulatory, stem cell-like memory, central memory and naive cells were sorted. As for this clone: Its matching antigen is unknown.

Per the germline V gene, CDR1 is MGHRA and CDR2 is YSYEKL. The CDR3 is 14 amino acids. The V and J ends lost 4 bases and 3 bases respectively, with 10 bases between them. The isolated RNA, all of it, was reverse transcribed, so expressed TCRB transcripts were what got sequenced. TCRdb's copy holds only in-frame clones and misses some; the assay was immunoSEQ multiplex PCR. This sample yields 200,000 to 250,000 clones, of which roughly 11% are seen a single time; 1% to 1.5% belongs to the top ten. Material: central memory CD4+ T cells from blood. This receptor was identified in a man aged 18-30 years in good health. V gene TRBV4-1 combines with J gene TRBJ1-5; D may be TRBD1 (5 bases). CDR3 coding DNA: TGCGCCAGCAGCCCCATGGACACCAATCAGCCCCAGCATTTT. It specifies CASSPMDTNQPQHF.